This T cell receptor (beta chain) appears in the sequencing data of a study of blood T cell repertoires in COVID-19. Study in general: Acute and convalescent COVID-19 specimens originated in the United States, Italy and Spain. T cells, B-cell-depleted T cells, or PBMCs provided the cDNA or gDNA that served as material.

CDR1 and CDR2 from the germline V gene are LNHNV and YYDKDF (reference sequence). This CDR3 comprises 16 residues. V lost 2 bases, J lost 1 base, and 12 bases lay in between. Original data processing: Reference gene primer amplification gave nucleated cell count estimates. Libraries were prepared by immunoSEQ multiplex PCR; TCRdb keeps only in-frame clonotypes and omits some of them. V, J and clone size are those of that table, while D and trimming were read from the DNA. Here the sample spans more than 150,000 clones, 84% being singletons. The clonotype comes from a man between 18 and 35 years old with active or convalescent COVID-19. V is TRBV15 and J is TRBJ1-3; D is possibly TRBD1 (5 bases). The sequenced sample consisted of peripheral blood. The CDR3 nucleotides read TGTGCCACCAGCAGATCCAGGGTTTCGTCTGGAAACACCATATATTTT. Its protein product is CATSRSRVSSGNTIYF.